This passage covers 2 T cell receptor beta chains from one sample sequenced in a study of T-cell memory formation after mild COVID-19. TCRdb re-called the 5' RACE reads through MiXCR, storing one row per CDR3 protein. Of over 300,000 distinct CDR3 sequences in the sample, 20% to 25% are singletons; the top ten hold under 25%. The sequenced material came from PBMCs or a T cell subset sorted from them (not recorded which). The receptors derive from a man in his late teens or twenties who had mild COVID-19 (a few samples of this study predate the infection). Cell type and time point are not known.

The table lists this clonotype with a few counts. V usage is TRBV5-1 and J usage is TRBJ2-3; no reliable D call. Trimming shortened V by 6 bases and J by 6 bases, and 17 bases separated the two germline ends. The CDR3 totals 14 residues. The germline V gene has CDR1 SGHRS and CDR2 YFSETQ. CDR3 DNA sequence: TGCGCCAGCACCCCGGGTGGAGTTGATGATACGCAGTATTTT. Translation gives CASTPGGVDDTQYF.

This clonotype was seen a handful of times. V usage is TRBV7-2 and J usage is TRBJ1-2; D not resolved. Deletions cut 0 bases from V and 3 bases from J, with 11 bases between. Germline lookup yields CDR1 SGHTA and CDR2 FQGNSA. The CDR3 is 15 residues long. CDR3 DNA sequence: TGTGCCAGCAGCTTAGCCGAGAACGATGACTATGGCTACACCTTC. As protein: CASSLAENDDYGYTF.